Listed below are T cell receptor beta chains from one sample, sequenced in a study of OX40 agonist ivuxolimab in advanced cancers. TCRdb's table, derived via immunoSEQ multiplex PCR, lists solely in-frame clones and lacks some. The sample has some 58,000 clones, around 88% seen once; the top ten hold approximately 0.61%. The specimen comprised CD4+ or CD8+ T cells sorted from blood, sampled in a trial of the OX40 agonist ivuxolimab. The receptor set was obtained from an adult with an advanced solid tumor such as melanoma, head and neck, liver or kidney cancer. The CDR3 runs from the conserved cysteine through the conserved F or W. D genes are given only for firm matches. The listing skips clone size in some rows; elsewhere it reads once, few, many or a size class.

CDR3 length: 11; D gene: .; clone size: once; J gene: TRBJ2-3; V gene: TRBV10-3; CDR3 protein: CAASSTDTQYF; CDR3 DNA: TGTGCAGCATCTAGCACAGATACGCAGTATTTT
CDR3 length: 15; D gene: .; clone size: .; J gene: TRBJ2-1; V gene: TRBV7-3; CDR3 protein: CASSLTLVTYNEQFF; CDR3 DNA: TGTGCCAGCAGCCTCACCCTAGTGACCTACAATGAGCAGTTCTTC
CDR3 length: 15; D gene: .; clone size: .; J gene: TRBJ1-1; V gene: TRBV5-5; CDR3 protein: CASSLGLGGNTEAFF; CDR3 DNA: TGTGCCAGCAGCTTGGGGTTGGGCGGGAACACTGAAGCTTTCTTT
CDR3 length: 16; D gene: TRBD2; clone size: .; J gene: TRBJ2-1; V gene: TRBV29-1; CDR3 protein: CSVSLAGVRVYNEQFF; CDR3 DNA: TGCAGCGTTAGCCTAGCGGGAGTCCGGGTCTACAATGAGCAGTTCTTC
CDR3 length: 15; D gene: TRBD2; clone size: .; J gene: TRBJ2-1; V gene: TRBV5-1; CDR3 protein: CASSPRDYAYNEQFF; CDR3 DNA: TGCGCCAGCAGCCCCAGGGACTATGCCTACAATGAGCAGTTCTTC
CDR3 length: 16; D gene: TRBD2; clone size: .; J gene: TRBJ2-2; V gene: TRBV28; CDR3 protein: CASRRAGEWVTGELFF; CDR3 DNA: TGTGCCAGCAGGCGCGCGGGAGAATGGGTCACCGGGGAGCTGTTTTTT
CDR3 length: 17; D gene: .; clone size: .; J gene: TRBJ2-3; V gene: TRBV21-1; CDR3 protein: CASTQIGTSGRADTQYF; CDR3 DNA: TGTGCCAGCACCCAAATAGGTACTAGCGGGAGGGCAGATACGCAGTATTTT
CDR3 length: 14; D gene: .; clone size: .; J gene: TRBJ1-2; V gene: TRBV2; CDR3 protein: CASIWTADNYGYTF; CDR3 DNA: TGTGCCAGCATATGGACAGCGGATAACTATGGCTACACCTTC
CDR3 length: 13; D gene: .; clone size: .; J gene: TRBJ2-2; V gene: TRBV19; CDR3 protein: CASGQGGTGELFF; CDR3 DNA: TGTGCCAGTGGTCAGGGAGGTACCGGGGAGCTGTTTTTT
CDR3 length: 15; D gene: TRBD1; clone size: .; J gene: TRBJ1-1; V gene: TRBV19; CDR3 protein: CASTARQGTWTEAFF; CDR3 DNA: TGTGCCAGTACCGCCCGACAGGGGACGTGGACTGAAGCTTTCTTT
CDR3 length: 14; D gene: TRBD1; clone size: once; J gene: TRBJ1-1; V gene: TRBV7-3; CDR3 protein: CASSLSGQGTEAFF; CDR3 DNA: TGTGCCAGCAGCTTATCGGGACAGGGCACTGAAGCTTTCTTT
CDR3 length: 15; D gene: TRBD1; clone size: .; J gene: TRBJ1-4; V gene: TRBV7-9; CDR3 protein: CASSPGDRGREKLFF; CDR3 DNA: TGTGCCAGCAGCCCCGGGGACAGGGGGCGTGAAAAACTGTTTTTT
CDR3 length: 20; D gene: .; clone size: few; J gene: TRBJ2-6; V gene: TRBV30; CDR3 protein: CAWSVTVWEGRLAGANVLTF; CDR3 DNA: TGTGCCTGGAGTGTAACGGTTTGGGAAGGGCGGCTGGCTGGGGCCAACGTCCTGACTTTC
CDR3 length: 14; D gene: .; clone size: .; J gene: TRBJ2-1; V gene: TRBV7-8; CDR3 protein: CASSLSEGYNEQFF; CDR3 DNA: TGTGCCAGCAGCTTATCGGAGGGGTACAATGAGCAGTTCTTC
CDR3 length: 15; D gene: .; clone size: .; J gene: TRBJ1-4; V gene: TRBV5-5; CDR3 protein: CASSQDTELNEKLFF; CDR3 DNA: TGTGCCAGCAGCCAGGACACGGAGCTTAATGAAAAACTGTTTTTT
CDR3 length: 16; D gene: .; clone size: .; J gene: TRBJ1-2; V gene: TRBV5-4; CDR3 protein: CASSSSQDGKGYGYTF; CDR3 DNA: TGTGCCAGCAGTTCTTCCCAGGACGGCAAAGGGTATGGCTACACCTTC
CDR3 length: 13; D gene: TRBD1; clone size: .; J gene: TRBJ1-1; V gene: TRBV2; CDR3 protein: CASSPTGTGVAFF; CDR3 DNA: TGTGCCAGCAGCCCCACCGGGACAGGGGTGGCTTTCTTT
CDR3 length: 13; D gene: .; clone size: .; J gene: TRBJ2-3; V gene: TRBV7-2; CDR3 protein: CASSAQGGGTQYF; CDR3 DNA: TGTGCCAGCAGCGCCCAAGGGGGGGGTACGCAGTATTTT
CDR3 length: 13; D gene: TRBD2; clone size: .; J gene: TRBJ2-1; V gene: TRBV7-3; CDR3 protein: CASSSGLGNEQFF; CDR3 DNA: TGTGCCAGCAGCTCGGGACTAGGCAATGAGCAGTTCTTC
CDR3 length: 16; D gene: .; clone size: .; J gene: TRBJ2-7; V gene: TRBV5-1; CDR3 protein: CASSLTGTTSSYEQYF; CDR3 DNA: TGCGCCAGCAGCTTGACCGGGACCACAAGCTCCTACGAGCAGTACTTC
CDR3 length: 13; D gene: TRBD1; clone size: once; J gene: TRBJ2-7; V gene: TRBV11-2; CDR3 protein: CASSWGQGYEQYF; CDR3 DNA: TGTGCCAGCAGCTGGGGACAGGGGTACGAGCAGTACTTC
CDR3 length: 18; D gene: .; clone size: .; J gene: TRBJ1-2; V gene: TRBV28; CDR3 protein: CASSFPLISPGAAFGYTF; CDR3 DNA: TGTGCCAGCAGTTTTCCCCTAATCTCCCCGGGAGCCGCTTTTGGCTACACCTTC
CDR3 length: 13; D gene: .; clone size: .; J gene: TRBJ1-2; V gene: TRBV6-6; CDR3 protein: CASSYGLFYGYTF; CDR3 DNA: TGTGCCAGCAGCTACGGACTGTTCTATGGCTACACCTTC
CDR3 length: 13; D gene: .; clone size: .; J gene: TRBJ2-1; V gene: TRBV5-1; CDR3 protein: CASSLLAEGEQFF; CDR3 DNA: TGCGCCAGCAGCTTGTTGGCGGAGGGTGAGCAGTTCTTC
CDR3 length: 16; D gene: TRBD1; clone size: .; J gene: TRBJ2-7; V gene: TRBV18; CDR3 protein: CASSPPATGSPYEQYF; CDR3 DNA: TGTGCCAGCTCACCGCCCGCGACAGGGAGCCCCTACGAGCAGTACTTC
CDR3 length: 14; D gene: .; clone size: .; J gene: TRBJ2-3; V gene: TRBV18; CDR3 protein: CASSLRDGPDTQYF; CDR3 DNA: TGTGCCAGCTCACTTCGGGACGGCCCAGATACGCAGTATTTT
CDR3 length: 14; D gene: TRBD1; clone size: .; J gene: TRBJ2-7; V gene: TRBV6-5; CDR3 protein: CASRNGPGGYEQYF; CDR3 DNA: TGTGCCAGCAGGAATGGGCCAGGGGGCTACGAGCAGTACTTC
CDR3 length: 14; D gene: TRBD2; clone size: .; J gene: TRBJ2-5; V gene: TRBV19; CDR3 protein: CASSGGLAGETQYF; CDR3 DNA: TGTGCCAGTAGTGGGGGACTAGCGGGGGAGACCCAGTACTTC
CDR3 length: 17; D gene: .; clone size: .; J gene: TRBJ1-3; V gene: TRBV15; CDR3 protein: CATSSHNPGLSGNTIYF; CDR3 DNA: TGTGCCACCAGCAGCCACAACCCAGGGCTCTCTGGAAACACCATATATTTT
CDR3 length: 14; D gene: .; clone size: .; J gene: TRBJ1-1; V gene: TRBV28; CDR3 protein: CASSSIPGVTEAFF; CDR3 DNA: TGTGCCAGCAGTTCAATCCCAGGGGTCACTGAAGCTTTCTTT
CDR3 length: 14; D gene: .; clone size: .; J gene: TRBJ1-4; V gene: TRBV30; CDR3 protein: CAWSPSGGHEKLFF; CDR3 DNA: TGTGCCTGGAGTCCCAGCGGCGGGCATGAAAAACTGTTTTTT
CDR3 length: 13; D gene: .; clone size: .; J gene: TRBJ2-2; V gene: TRBV10-1; CDR3 protein: CASSLLVTGELFF; CDR3 DNA: TGCGCCAGCAGTCTCCTCGTCACCGGGGAGCTGTTTTTT
CDR3 length: 16; D gene: .; clone size: .; J gene: TRBJ2-2; V gene: TRBV19; CDR3 protein: CASRTSGTRDTGELFF; CDR3 DNA: TGTGCCAGTCGAACCTCCGGGACTCGAGACACCGGGGAGCTGTTTTTT
CDR3 length: 13; D gene: .; clone size: .; J gene: TRBJ1-1; V gene: TRBV2; CDR3 protein: CASSGLGNTEAFF; CDR3 DNA: TGTGCCAGCAGTGGATTGGGGAACACTGAAGCTTTCTTT
CDR3 length: 11; D gene: .; clone size: .; J gene: TRBJ2-1; V gene: TRBV7-8; CDR3 protein: CASRLDNEQFF; CDR3 DNA: TGTGCCAGCAGATTGGACAATGAGCAGTTCTTC
CDR3 length: 15; D gene: .; clone size: .; J gene: TRBJ2-3; V gene: TRBV13; CDR3 protein: CASSLGSGTTDTQYF; CDR3 DNA: TGTGCCAGCAGCTTAGGGAGCGGAACCACAGATACGCAGTATTTT
CDR3 length: 14; D gene: .; clone size: .; J gene: TRBJ2-1; V gene: TRBV7-3; CDR3 protein: CASSLIAPNHEQFF; CDR3 DNA: TGTGCCAGCAGCTTAATAGCACCCAACCATGAGCAGTTCTTC
CDR3 length: 14; D gene: .; clone size: .; J gene: TRBJ2-6; V gene: TRBV27; CDR3 protein: CASMSSSGANVLTF; CDR3 DNA: TGTGCCAGCATGAGCAGCTCTGGGGCCAACGTCCTGACTTTC
CDR3 length: 15; D gene: TRBD1; clone size: .; J gene: TRBJ2-7; V gene: TRBV19; CDR3 protein: CASSVDRGTSYEQYF; CDR3 DNA: TGTGCCAGTAGTGTGGACAGGGGTACCTCCTACGAGCAGTACTTC
CDR3 length: 13; D gene: .; clone size: .; J gene: TRBJ1-2; V gene: TRBV19; CDR3 protein: CATSPGRNYGYTF; CDR3 DNA: TGTGCCACCTCACCGGGACGGAACTATGGCTACACCTTC
CDR3 length: 14; D gene: TRBD2; clone size: .; J gene: TRBJ2-1; V gene: TRBV18; CDR3 protein: CASSRGGSYNEQFF; CDR3 DNA: TGTGCCAGCTCCCGGGGGGGATCCTACAATGAGCAGTTCTTC
CDR3 length: 16; D gene: TRBD2; clone size: .; J gene: TRBJ2-5; V gene: TRBV4-1; CDR3 protein: CASSQEGLAGVETQYF; CDR3 DNA: TGCGCCAGCAGCCAAGAGGGACTAGCGGGAGTTGAGACCCAGTACTTC
CDR3 length: 16; D gene: TRBD2; clone size: .; J gene: TRBJ2-1; V gene: TRBV19; CDR3 protein: CASSIEAGVRYNEQFF; CDR3 DNA: TGTGCCAGTAGTATAGAGGCGGGAGTTCGTTACAATGAGCAGTTCTTC
CDR3 length: 15; D gene: .; clone size: .; J gene: TRBJ2-2; V gene: TRBV5-4; CDR3 protein: CASTLGGARSGELFF; CDR3 DNA: TGTGCCAGCACTTTAGGAGGGGCGCGATCCGGGGAGCTGTTTTTT
CDR3 length: 13; D gene: .; clone size: .; J gene: TRBJ2-2; V gene: TRBV2; CDR3 protein: CASLGLVGGELFF; CDR3 DNA: TGTGCCAGCCTTGGACTTGTTGGCGGGGAGCTGTTTTTT
CDR3 length: 17; D gene: TRBD2; clone size: .; J gene: TRBJ2-1; V gene: TRBV4-1; CDR3 protein: CASSQDYELAGVNEQFF; CDR3 DNA: TGCGCCAGCAGCCAAGATTACGAACTAGCGGGAGTCAATGAGCAGTTCTTC
CDR3 length: 15; D gene: .; clone size: .; J gene: TRBJ2-7; V gene: TRBV21-1; CDR3 protein: CASSKRQQPSYEQYF; CDR3 DNA: TGTGCCAGCAGCAAAAGGCAGCAGCCTTCCTACGAGCAGTACTTC
CDR3 length: 14; D gene: TRBD2; clone size: .; J gene: TRBJ2-5; V gene: TRBV28; CDR3 protein: CASSFAGGGKTQYF; CDR3 DNA: TGTGCCAGCAGTTTTGCGGGAGGGGGGAAGACCCAGTACTTC